This TCR beta chain is from a study of OX40 agonist ivuxolimab in advanced cancers. Profiling relied on immunoSEQ multiplex PCR, and the TCRdb table lists in-frame clones only, not all of them. The sample shows about 18,000 clones, about four fifths of them seen only once. Looked up from germline, CDR1 is SGHRS and CDR2 is YFSETQ. The CDR3 length is 14 residues. Trimming stripped 2 bases from V and 1 base from J, with 10 bases between. V usage is TRBV5-1 and J usage is TRBJ2-7; weak D call: TRBD1 (5 bases). The TCR sequence derives from an adult with an advanced solid tumor such as melanoma, head and neck, liver or kidney cancer. Specimen: CD4+ or CD8+ T cells sorted from blood, collected in a trial of the OX40 agonist ivuxolimab. CDR3 loop: CASSFLGRSYEQYF. The CDR3 DNA sequence: TGCGCCAGCAGCTTTTTGGGGCGTTCCTACGAGCAGTACTTC.